This T cell receptor (beta chain) was sequenced for a study of cytomegalovirus exposure and HLA in healthy donors. This CDR3 comprises 16 residues. Germline assignment: CDR1 KGHSH and CDR2 LQKENI. Trimming took 3 bases from V and 3 from J; bases not matched to a gene: 6. Amplification used 60 Vbeta primers and 13 Jbeta primers. The repertoire was sequenced with immunoSEQ multiplex PCR; TCRdb's copy has only in-frame clones and lacks some. In the table there are about 81,000 clones, more than 60% of which are singletons. The origin of this receptor is a man aged 45 to 65 in good health and CMV-seropositive. The sample was PBMCs. The chain is built from TRBV18 and TRBJ2-2; 8 nucleotides line up with TRBD1. In DNA form, the CDR3 reads TGTGCCAGCTCACCGAAGAAACAGGGGGACACCGGGGAGCTGTTTTTT. Encoded protein: CASSPKKQGDTGELFF.